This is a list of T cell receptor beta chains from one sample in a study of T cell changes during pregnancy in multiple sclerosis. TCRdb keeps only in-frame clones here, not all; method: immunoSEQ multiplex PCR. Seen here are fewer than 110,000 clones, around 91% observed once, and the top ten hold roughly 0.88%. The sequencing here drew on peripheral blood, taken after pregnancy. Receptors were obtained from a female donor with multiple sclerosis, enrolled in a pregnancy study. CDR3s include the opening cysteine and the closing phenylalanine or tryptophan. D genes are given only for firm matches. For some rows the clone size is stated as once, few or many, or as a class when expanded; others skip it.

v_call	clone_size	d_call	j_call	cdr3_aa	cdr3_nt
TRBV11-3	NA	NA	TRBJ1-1	CASQNRLNTEAFF	TGTGCCAGCCAGAACAGGCTGAACACTGAAGCTTTCTTT
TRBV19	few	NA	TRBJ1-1	CASGLAGGAEAFF	TGTGCCAGTGGATTAGCGGGGGGGGCTGAAGCTTTCTTT
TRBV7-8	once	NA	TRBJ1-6	CASTSLREGQHSPLHF	TGTGCCAGCACCTCCCTTAGGGAGGGTCAGCATTCACCCCTCCACTTT
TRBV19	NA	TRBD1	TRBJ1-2	CASSSPGQVNYGYTF	TGTGCCAGTAGTTCACCGGGACAGGTTAACTATGGCTACACCTTC
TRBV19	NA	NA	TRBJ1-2	CASRGLGYGYTF	TGTGCCAGTAGGGGGCTTGGCTATGGCTACACCTTC
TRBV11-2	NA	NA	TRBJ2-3	CASSLVRSWGTDTQYF	TGTGCCAGCAGCTTAGTACGGAGTTGGGGCACAGATACGCAGTATTTT
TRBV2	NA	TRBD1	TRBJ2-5	CASRDRGSWETQYF	TGTGCCAGCAGAGACAGGGGAAGCTGGGAGACCCAGTACTTC
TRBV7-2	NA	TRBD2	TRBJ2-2	CASSTASGGAANTGELFF	TGTGCCAGCAGCACCGCTAGCGGGGGGGCCGCGAACACCGGGGAGCTGTTTTTT
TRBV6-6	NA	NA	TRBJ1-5	CASSEDINQPQHF	TGTGCCAGCAGTGAGGACATCAATCAGCCCCAGCATTTT
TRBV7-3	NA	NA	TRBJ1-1	CASSFGERTEAFF	TGTGCCAGCAGCTTCGGTGAGCGCACTGAAGCTTTCTTT
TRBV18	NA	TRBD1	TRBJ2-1	CASSPPRDRVYNEQFF	TGTGCCAGCTCACCACCGAGAGACAGGGTATACAATGAGCAGTTCTTC
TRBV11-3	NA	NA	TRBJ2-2	CASSLSGAGELFF	TGTGCCAGCAGCTTATCAGGGGCCGGGGAGCTGTTTTTT
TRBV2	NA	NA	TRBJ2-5	CATQGAETQYF	TGTGCCACACAGGGTGCCGAGACCCAGTACTTC
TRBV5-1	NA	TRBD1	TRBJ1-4	CASSRGQGQGEKLFF	TGCGCCAGCAGCAGGGGACAGGGGCAAGGTGAAAAACTGTTTTTT
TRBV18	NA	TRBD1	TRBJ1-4	CASSRDSANEKLFF	TGTGCCAGCTCCCGGGACAGTGCTAATGAAAAACTGTTTTTT
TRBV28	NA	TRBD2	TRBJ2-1	CASSLSGRAGSYNEQFF	TGTGCCAGCAGTCTTAGCGGGAGGGCCGGTTCCTACAATGAGCAGTTCTTC
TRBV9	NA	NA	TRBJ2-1	CASSVGHYNEQFF	TGTGCCAGCAGCGTAGGGCACTACAATGAGCAGTTCTTC
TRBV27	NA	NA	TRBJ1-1	CASSQYTGSVNTEAFF	TGTGCCAGCAGTCAATATACAGGGAGTGTAAACACTGAAGCTTTCTTT
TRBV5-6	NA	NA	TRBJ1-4	CASSLPGRGREKLFF	TGTGCCAGCAGCCTTCCGGGGAGGGGAAGGGAAAAACTGTTTTTT
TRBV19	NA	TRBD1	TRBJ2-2	CASKGQGNTGELFF	TGTGCCAGTAAGGGACAGGGGAACACCGGGGAGCTGTTTTTT
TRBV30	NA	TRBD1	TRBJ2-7	CAWSVFGRTGSSEQYF	TGTGCCTGGAGTGTTTTTGGTAGGACAGGGTCCTCCGAGCAGTACTTC
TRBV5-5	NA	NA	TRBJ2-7	CASSPEGREQYF	TGTGCCAGCAGCCCGGAGGGTCGAGAGCAGTACTTC
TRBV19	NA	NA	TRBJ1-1	CASSMGLSSGINTEAFF	TGTGCCAGTAGTATGGGACTTTCCAGCGGGATAAACACTGAAGCTTTCTTT
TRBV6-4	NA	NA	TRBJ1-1	CASRAGVRSTEAFF	TGTGCCAGCAGGGCAGGGGTCAGGAGTACTGAAGCTTTCTTT